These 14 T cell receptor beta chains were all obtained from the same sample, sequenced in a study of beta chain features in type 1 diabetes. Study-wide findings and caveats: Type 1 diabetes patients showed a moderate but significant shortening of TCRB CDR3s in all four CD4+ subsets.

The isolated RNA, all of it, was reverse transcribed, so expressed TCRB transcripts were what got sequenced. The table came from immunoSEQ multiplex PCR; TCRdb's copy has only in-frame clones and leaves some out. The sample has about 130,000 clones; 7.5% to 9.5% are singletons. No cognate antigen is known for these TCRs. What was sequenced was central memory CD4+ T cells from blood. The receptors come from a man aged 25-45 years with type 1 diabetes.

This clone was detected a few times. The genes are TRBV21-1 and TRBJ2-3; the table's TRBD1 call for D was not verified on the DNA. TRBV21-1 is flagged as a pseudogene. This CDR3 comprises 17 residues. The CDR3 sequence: CASSTRPGQGYTDTQYF. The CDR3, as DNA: TGTGCCAGCAGTACCCGGCCGGGACAGGGGTACACAGATACGCAGTATTTT.

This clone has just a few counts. For the CDR3, the DNA is TGTGCCAGCAGCCCCCAGGGCCATGAGCAGTTCTTC. Amino acid sequence: CASSPQGHEQFF. This chain connects TRBV7-3 to TRBJ2-1; tentative D call: TRBD1 (5 bases). V was cut by 5 bases and J by 8 bases, with 10 bases left in between. CDR3 length equals 12 residues. Germline assignment: CDR1 SGHTA and CDR2 FQGTGA.

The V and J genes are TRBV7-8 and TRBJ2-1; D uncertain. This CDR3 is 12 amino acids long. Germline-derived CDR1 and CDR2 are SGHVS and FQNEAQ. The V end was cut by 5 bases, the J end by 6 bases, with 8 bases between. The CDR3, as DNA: TGTGCCAGCAGCACCGAGGCCAATGAGCAGTTCTTC. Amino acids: CASSTEANEQFF.

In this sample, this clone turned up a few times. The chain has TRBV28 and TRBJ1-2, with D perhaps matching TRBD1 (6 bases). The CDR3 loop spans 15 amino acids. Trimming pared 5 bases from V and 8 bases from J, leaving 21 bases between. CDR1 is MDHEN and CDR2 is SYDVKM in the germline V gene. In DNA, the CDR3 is TGTGCCAGCAGTCCCGCCGGGCCACAGGGCTACGGCTACACCTTC. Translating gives CASSPAGPQGYGYTF.

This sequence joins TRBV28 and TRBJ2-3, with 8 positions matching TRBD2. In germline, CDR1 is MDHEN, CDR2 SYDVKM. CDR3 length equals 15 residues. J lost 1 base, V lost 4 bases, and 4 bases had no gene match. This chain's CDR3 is CASSSPRGGTDTQYF. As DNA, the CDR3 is TGTGCCAGCAGTTCCCCGCGGGGGGGCACAGATACGCAGTATTTT.

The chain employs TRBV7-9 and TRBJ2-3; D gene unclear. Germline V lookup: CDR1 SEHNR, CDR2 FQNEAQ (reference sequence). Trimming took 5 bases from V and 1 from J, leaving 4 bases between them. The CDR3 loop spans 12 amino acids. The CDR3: CASSPGTDTQYF. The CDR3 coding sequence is TGTGCCAGCAGCCCGGGCACAGATACGCAGTATTTT.

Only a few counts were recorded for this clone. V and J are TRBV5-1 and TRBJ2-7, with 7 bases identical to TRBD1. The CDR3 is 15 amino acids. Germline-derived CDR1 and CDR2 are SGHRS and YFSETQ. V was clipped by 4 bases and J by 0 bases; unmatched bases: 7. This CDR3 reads CASSRQTGPSYEQYF. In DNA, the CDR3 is TGCGCCAGCAGCAGGCAGACAGGGCCCTCCTACGAGCAGTACTTC.

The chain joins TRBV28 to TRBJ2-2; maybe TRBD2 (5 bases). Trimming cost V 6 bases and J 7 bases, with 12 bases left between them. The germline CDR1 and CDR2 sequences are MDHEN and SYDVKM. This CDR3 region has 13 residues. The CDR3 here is CASSRTSGGELFF. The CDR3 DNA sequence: TGTGCCAGCAGCCGGACTTCTGGCGGGGAGCTGTTTTTT.

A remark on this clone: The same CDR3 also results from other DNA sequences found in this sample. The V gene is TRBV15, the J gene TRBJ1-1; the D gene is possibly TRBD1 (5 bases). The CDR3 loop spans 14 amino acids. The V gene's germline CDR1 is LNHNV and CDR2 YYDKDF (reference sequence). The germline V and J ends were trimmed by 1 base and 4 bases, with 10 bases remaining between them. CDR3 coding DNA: TGTGCCACCAGCAGAGTGCGGGGGAGCACTGAAGCTTTCTTT. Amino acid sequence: CATSRVRGSTEAFF. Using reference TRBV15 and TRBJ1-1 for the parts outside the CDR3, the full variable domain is DAMVIQNPRYQVTQFGKPVTLSCSQTLNHNVMYWYQQKSSQAPKLLFHYYDKDFNNEADTPDNFQSRRPNTSFCFLDIRSPGLGDTAMYLCATSRVRGSTEAFFGQGTRLTVV.

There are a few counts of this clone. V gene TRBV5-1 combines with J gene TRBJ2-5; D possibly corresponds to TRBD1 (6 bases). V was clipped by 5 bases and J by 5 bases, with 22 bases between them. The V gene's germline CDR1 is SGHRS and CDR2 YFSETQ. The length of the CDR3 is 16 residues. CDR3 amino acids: CASRNPRGGWRETQYF. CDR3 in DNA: TGCGCCAGCAGAAACCCACGTGGGGGCTGGAGGGAGACCCAGTACTTC.

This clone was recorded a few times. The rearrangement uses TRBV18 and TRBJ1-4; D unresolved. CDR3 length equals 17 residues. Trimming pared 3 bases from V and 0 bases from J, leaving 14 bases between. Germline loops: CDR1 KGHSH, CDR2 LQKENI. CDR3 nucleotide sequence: TGTGCCAGCTCACCTGTGGCGGGCTCCGCAACTAATGAAAAACTGTTTTTT. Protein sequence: CASSPVAGSATNEKLFF. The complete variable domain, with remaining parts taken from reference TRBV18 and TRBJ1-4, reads NAGVMQNPRHLVRRRGQEARLRCSPMKGHSHVYWYRQLPEEGLKFMVYLQKENIIDESGMPKERFSAEFPKEGPSILRIQQVVRGDSAAYFCASSPVAGSATNEKLFFGSGTQLSVL.

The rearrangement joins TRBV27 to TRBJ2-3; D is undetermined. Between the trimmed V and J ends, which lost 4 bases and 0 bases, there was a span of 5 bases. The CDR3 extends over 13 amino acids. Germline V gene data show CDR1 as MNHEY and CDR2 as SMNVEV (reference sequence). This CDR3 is CASSSTSTDTQYF. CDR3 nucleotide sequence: TGTGCCAGCAGTTCCACTAGCACAGATACGCAGTATTTT.

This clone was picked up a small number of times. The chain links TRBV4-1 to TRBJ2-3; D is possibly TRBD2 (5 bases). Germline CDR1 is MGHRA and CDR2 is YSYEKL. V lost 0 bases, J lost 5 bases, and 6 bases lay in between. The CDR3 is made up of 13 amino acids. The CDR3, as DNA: TGCGCCAGCAGCCAAGATCGGGGAGATACGCAGTATTTT. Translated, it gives CASSQDRGDTQYF.

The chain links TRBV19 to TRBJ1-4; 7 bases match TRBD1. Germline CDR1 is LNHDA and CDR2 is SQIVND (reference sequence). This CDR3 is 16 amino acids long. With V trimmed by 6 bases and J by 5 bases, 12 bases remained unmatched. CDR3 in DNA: TGTGCCAGTAGCGACCGGGGGGGACAGACAAATGAAAAACTGTTTTTT. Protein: CASSDRGGQTNEKLFF.